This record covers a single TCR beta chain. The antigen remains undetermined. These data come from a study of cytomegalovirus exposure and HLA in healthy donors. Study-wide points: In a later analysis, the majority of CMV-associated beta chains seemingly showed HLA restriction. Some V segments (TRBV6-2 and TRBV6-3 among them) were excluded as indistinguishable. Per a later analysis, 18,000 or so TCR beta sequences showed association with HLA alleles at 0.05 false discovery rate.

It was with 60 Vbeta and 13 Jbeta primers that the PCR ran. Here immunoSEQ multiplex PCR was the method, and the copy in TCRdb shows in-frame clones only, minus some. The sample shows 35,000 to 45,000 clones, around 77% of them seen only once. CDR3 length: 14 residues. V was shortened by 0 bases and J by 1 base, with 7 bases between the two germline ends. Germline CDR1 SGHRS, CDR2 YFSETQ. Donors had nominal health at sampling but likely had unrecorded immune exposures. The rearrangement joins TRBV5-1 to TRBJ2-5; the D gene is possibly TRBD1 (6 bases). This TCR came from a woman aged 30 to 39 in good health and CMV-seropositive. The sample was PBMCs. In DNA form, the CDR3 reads TGCGCCAGCAGCTTGGACAGGGCCCAAGAGACCCAGTACTTC. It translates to CASSLDRAQETQYF.